Shown below are 6 T cell receptor beta chains from a single sample sequenced in a study of T cells in Graves' hyperthyroidism and ophthalmopathy. Using RNA transcripts as the source, TCR beta CDR3 regions were amplified. During a first-round RT-PCR of the TCR CDR3, the HTBI primer set was used. Using its own MiXCR run on the multiplex PCR reads, TCRdb lists one record per CDR3 protein. This table holds 350,000 or so distinct CDR3 sequences, approximately 22% found once. The specimen was blood. The origin of the receptors is a woman between 50 and 59 years old with Graves' hyperthyroidism.

Many counts were recorded for this clonotype. This chain connects TRBV20-1 to TRBJ2-7, with D perhaps given as TRBD1 or TRBD2 (5 bases each). Germline V lookup: CDR1 DFQATT, CDR2 SNEGSKA (reference sequence). V gave up 7 bases and J gave up 3 bases, with 10 bases separating them. The CDR3 runs to 11 residues. This CDR3 reads CSVKRGYEQYF. The CDR3 DNA is TGCAGTGTGAAGAGGGGCTACGAGCAGTACTTC.

The table lists this clonotype with many counts. The rearrangement links TRBV30 to TRBJ2-1; D is uncertain. The CDR3 extends over 12 amino acids. Trimming removed 4 bases from V and 6 bases from J, with 10 bases in between. Germline V gives CDR1 GTSNPN, CDR2 SVGIG (reference sequence). Written as DNA, the CDR3 is TGTGCCTGGAATAACGTTTCCAATGAGCAGTTCTTC. Amino acids: CAWNNVSNEQFF.

This chain uses TRBV28 with TRBJ1-1, with 7 bases identical to TRBD1. Germline CDR1 MDHEN, CDR2 SYDVKM. V dropped 3 bases and J dropped 7; count of bases not matched to a gene: 8. The CDR3 is 14 residues long. The CDR3 protein is CASSFEGANLEAFF. The CDR3 DNA sequence: TGTGCCAGCAGTTTCGAGGGGGCAAATCTTGAAGCTTTCTTT.

The table lists this clonotype with many counts. The V gene is TRBV3-1, the J gene TRBJ1-6; TRBD1 matches 9 bases. The CDR3 covers 16 residues. The germline gives CDR1 LGHDT, CDR2 YNNKEL (reference sequence). The ends lost 4 bases at V and 9 bases at J; junction bases unmatched: 10. CDR3 sequence reads: CASSRTRTGESSPLHF. For the CDR3, the DNA is TGTGCCAGCAGCCGGACGAGGACAGGGGAGAGTTCACCCCTCCACTTT.

This clonotype was counted ten times or more. The V gene is TRBV6-1, the J gene TRBJ2-7, with 10 nucleotides matching TRBD2. After removal of 7 bases from V and 0 bases from J, the junction contained 21 bases not matched to a gene. Germline CDR1 MNHNS, CDR2 SASEGT. The CDR3 length is 20 residues. CDR3 bases: TGTGCCAGCAAAAGAGACAGGGAATTAGCGGGAGGCCGGAGCTCCTACGAGCAGTACTTC. Translation: CASKRDRELAGGRSSYEQYF.

This clonotype was picked up many times. The chain has TRBV18 and TRBJ1-5, with D perhaps TRBD1 (6 bases). Germline CDR1 is KGHSH and CDR2 is LQKENI. This CDR3 spans 15 amino acids. The ends were cut back, 3 bases at V and 6 bases at J, with 15 bases in the middle. DNA for the CDR3: TGTGCCAGCTCACCGCCCGGACGGACAGTTCAGCCCCAGCATTTT. Translation gives CASSPPGRTVQPQHF.